This T cell receptor (beta chain) comes out of a study of human T cells and chemical hapten exposure. Study-level information: DPC (0.01%) was patch tested on the upper back and read at 6 days.

Authors' methods: TCRs per sample had a median of approximately 88,000 and ranged from roughly 20,000 to 690,600. Each CDR3 protein gets one entry after TCRdb re-called the RACE reads with MiXCR. The V and J calls and clone size come from TCRdb's table, not from the authors' own analysis. The data contain 60,000 to 65,000 distinct CDR3 sequences, about 11% of them singletons. Per the germline V gene, CDR1 is SQVTM and CDR2 is ANQGSEA. The ends lost 5 bases at V and 6 bases at J; junction bases unmatched: 10. CDR3 size: 14 residues. Documented time point: patch test 3, about 24 weeks after DPC sensitization. The sample's treatment: therapeutic diphenylcyclopropenone sensitization with weekly scalp DPC. Details on this clonotype: The antigen is not known.

General study points: Expanded TCR sets contained significantly more large CDR3 similarity clusters than controls. Because they had alopecia, donors may respond immunologically unlike healthy people.

The chain carries TRBV29-1 and TRBJ2-1; 7 bases map to TRBD2. The TCR originated in a woman aged 30 to 39 with alopecia areata. Some clones in this sample may be carry-over from other donors' samples. The sample was whole blood, taken in connection with sensitization to the hapten diphenylcyclopropenone (DPC). CDR3 in DNA: TGCAGCGTTCCTCTTACACTAGCGCGCAATGAGCAGTTCTTC. Amino acids: CSVPLTLARNEQFF.